This T cell receptor (beta chain) was profiled in a study of blood T cells in healthy people across ages. Points from the study as a whole: A conclusive naive versus antigen-experienced comparison was prevented by the unsorted PBMCs.

As concerns this clonotype: Its matching antigen is unknown.

Primers used in a second PCR of roughly 7 to 12 cycles were a sample-barcoded 5' primer and a J-beta primer mix. Each CDR3 protein is one row after TCRdb ran MiXCR on the 5' RACE reads. The table lists about 810,000 distinct CDR3 sequences, 35% to 40% of them singletons. This CDR3 contains 13 residues. V was cut by 3 bases and J by 9 bases, with 15 bases left in between. Germline V lookup: CDR1 DFQATT, CDR2 SNEGSKA (reference sequence). The source of this sequence is a young man in good health. The rearrangement uses TRBV20-1 and TRBJ2-1; the D gene is possibly TRBD1 (6 bases). Sequenced material: blood. The CDR3 nucleotides read TGCAGTGCTAGTATCACAGGGAGTGGTGAGCAGTTCTTC. Its protein is CSASITGSGEQFF.